One sample yielded the 10 T cell receptor beta chains listed below, sequenced in a study of Ad26.COV2.S vaccination and SARS-CoV-2 variants. Measured with immunoSEQ multiplex PCR; TCRdb has only the in-frame clones, and not every one. This table has about 350,000 clones, around 92% appearing once. The specimen comprised peripheral blood, sampled after recovery from COVID-19. These receptors all stem from a human donor who had recovered from COVID-19.

The CDR3 spells CAISEMGGFSYEQYF. The CDR3 DNA is TGTGCCATCAGTGAGATGGGGGGGTTCTCCTACGAGCAGTACTTC. This sequence joins TRBV10-3 and TRBJ2-7, with 7 bases identical to TRBD2. The germline V gene has CDR1 ENHRY and CDR2 SYGVKD. There are 15 residues in the CDR3. V shed 2 bases and J 0 bases; nucleotides not matched to a gene: 4.

The genes are TRBV9 and TRBJ2-7; TRBD2 matches at 7 bases. This CDR3 has 14 residues. After removal of 2 bases from V and 7 bases from J, the junction contained 9 bases not matched to a gene. CDR1 is SGDLS, CDR2 YYNGEE, per germline. CDR3 region: CASSVSGWQEEQYF. The CDR3 DNA is TGTGCCAGCAGCGTTAGCGGGTGGCAGGAAGAGCAGTACTTC.

The chain is built from TRBV6-6 and TRBJ2-5; the match to TRBD2 covers 10 bases. With 7 bases clipped from V and 4 bases from J, the junction kept 3 bases outside the gene matches. The germline V gene has CDR1 MNHNY and CDR2 SVGAGI (reference sequence). This CDR3 is 13 amino acids long. DNA of the CDR3: TGTGCCAGCACCCTAGCGGGGGCAGAGACCCAGTACTTC. Its protein product is CASTLAGAETQYF.

The chain couples TRBV6-5 to TRBJ2-7; perhaps TRBD1 as D (5 bases). The CDR3 spans 13 residues. Germline V lookup: CDR1 MNHEY, CDR2 SVGAGI. Deletions cut 7 bases from V and 2 bases from J, with 12 bases between. The CDR3 coding sequence is TGTGCCAGCACCAAGGGGATTGCCTACGAGCAGTACTTC. Its protein product is CASTKGIAYEQYF.

This chain uses TRBV6-1 with TRBJ1-2; D ambiguous. CDR3 length: 13 residues. Trimming removed 3 bases from V and 2 bases from J, with 7 bases in between. The V gene's germline CDR1 is MNHNS and CDR2 SASEGT. CDR3 coding DNA: TGTGCCAGCAGTGAGACAACCAACTATGGCTACACCTTC. Translating it yields CASSETTNYGYTF.

The rearrangement joins TRBV27 to TRBJ2-7; 8 nucleotides match TRBD2. CDR3 length: 13 amino acids. CDR1 MNHEY and CDR2 SMNVEV come from the germline V gene (reference sequence). The ends lost 6 bases at V and 4 bases at J; junction bases unmatched: 5. In DNA form, the CDR3 reads TGTGCCAGCAGCCGACGGGGGGGGTACGAGCAGTACTTC. Its protein product is CASSRRGGYEQYF.

The sample holds a few counts of this clone. The V and J genes are TRBV6-4 and TRBJ2-1; TRBD1 matches 10 bases. Germline trimming cut 6 bases from V and 6 bases from J; bases unmatched to any gene: 14. Germline CDR1 reads MRHNA; CDR2 reads SNTAGT. The CDR3 is 17 amino acids. CDR3: CASSKEGPGQGSNEQFF. The CDR3 region has the DNA TGTGCCAGCAGCAAAGAAGGCCCGGGACAGGGGTCCAATGAGCAGTTCTTC.

V and J are TRBV4-1 and TRBJ1-2; TRBD1 might be the D (5 bases). Germline V gives CDR1 MGHRA, CDR2 YSYEKL. V was clipped by 0 bases and J by 4 bases, with 12 bases between them. The CDR3 has 15 amino acids. The CDR3 DNA reads TGCGCCAGCAGCCAAGATCCCCAGGGCTTCTATGGCTACACCTTC. This gives the protein CASSQDPQGFYGYTF.

The chain employs TRBV9 and TRBJ1-2; D is unclear. CDR3 length: 14 amino acids. Trimming removed 1 base from V and 1 base from J, with 8 bases in between. Germline CDR1 SGDLS, CDR2 YYNGEE. This CDR3 reads CASSVLGLNYGYTF. CDR3 in DNA: TGTGCCAGCAGCGTACTCGGCCTTAACTATGGCTACACCTTC.

The chain is built from TRBV6-5 and TRBJ2-7; TRBD1 agrees at 7 bases. J was trimmed by 5 bases and V by 7 bases; bases with no gene match: 8. Looked up from germline, CDR1 is MNHEY and CDR2 is SVGAGI. The length of the CDR3 is 13 residues. The CDR3 is CASTDTGADEQYF. CDR3 DNA sequence: TGTGCCAGCACCGATACAGGGGCGGACGAGCAGTACTTC.